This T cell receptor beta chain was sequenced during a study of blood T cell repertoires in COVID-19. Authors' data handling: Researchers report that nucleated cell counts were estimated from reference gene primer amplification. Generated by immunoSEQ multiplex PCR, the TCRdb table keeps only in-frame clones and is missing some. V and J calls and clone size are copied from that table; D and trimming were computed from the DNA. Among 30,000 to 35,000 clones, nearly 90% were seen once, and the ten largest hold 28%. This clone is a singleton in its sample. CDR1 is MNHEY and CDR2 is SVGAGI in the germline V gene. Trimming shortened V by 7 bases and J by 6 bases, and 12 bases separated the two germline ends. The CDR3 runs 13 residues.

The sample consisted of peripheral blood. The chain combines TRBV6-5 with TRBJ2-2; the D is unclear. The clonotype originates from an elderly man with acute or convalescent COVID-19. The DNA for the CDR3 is TGTGCCAGCACCGTCCCGGGTTCCGGGGAGCTGTTTTTT. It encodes CASTVPGSGELFF.